These T cell receptor beta chains were read from a single sample in a study of OX40 agonist ivuxolimab in advanced cancers. Assay used: immunoSEQ multiplex PCR; TCRdb lists only in-frame clones, some missing. The sample lists 25,000 to 40,000 clones, around 87% occurring once. The sequencing used CD4+ or CD8+ T cells sorted from blood, collected in a trial of the OX40 agonist ivuxolimab. The receptor set was obtained from an adult with an advanced solid tumor such as melanoma, head and neck, liver or kidney cancer. The CDR3 runs from the conserved cysteine through the conserved F or W. Each record gives: V gene, CDR3 protein.

TRBV7-6 CASSGRSSGQTSTDTQYF
TRBV5-5 CASSKGLADEKLFF
TRBV6-5 CASSSVRQDLQETQYF
TRBV19 CASSTGVGGETQYF
TRBV27 CASKGGRDLGYTF
TRBV6-5 CASSRQGEQYF
TRBV5-6 CASSPRRRRNTEAFF
TRBV6-1 CASSEDGGQGYAWQYF
TRBV7-3 CASSSGLAGGNEQFF
TRBV10-3 CAIRADRSSGNTIYF
TRBV5-5 CASSFLDRLSYNEQFF
TRBV19 CASSLPGTANTEAFF